These 27 T cell receptor beta chains came from one sample sequenced in a study of blood T cell repertoires in COVID-19. Only in-frame clones appear in the TCRdb table, and some are missing; sequencing was by immunoSEQ multiplex PCR. This table has some 390,000 clones, around nine tenths appearing once. The material sequenced was peripheral blood. Receptors were obtained from a human donor in a cohort sampled during active COVID-19.

The chain carries TRBV4-2 and TRBJ2-6, with 8 positions matching TRBD1. CDR3 length equals 20 residues. The J segment lost 0 bases and the V segment lost 1 base, leaving 11 bases of the junction unmatched. CDR1 is LGHNA and CDR2 is YNFKEQ in the germline V gene. CDR3 in amino acids: CASSQGGWTGSGSGANVLTF. The CDR3 coding sequence is TGTGCCAGCAGCCAAGGTGGTTGGACAGGGTCTGGCTCTGGGGCCAACGTCCTGACTTTC.

The chain carries TRBV2 and TRBJ2-7, with D possibly being TRBD1 (5 bases). This CDR3 has 13 amino acids. Germline assignment: CDR1 SNHLY and CDR2 FYNNEI. Between the trimmed V and J ends, which lost 8 bases and 2 bases, there was a span of 13 bases. The CDR3 sequence is CASGSQGPYEQYF. Written as DNA, the CDR3 is TGTGCCAGCGGTTCCCAGGGTCCCTACGAGCAGTACTTC. Full variable domain (missing parts from reference TRBV2 and TRBJ2-7): EPEVTQTPSHQVTQMGQEVILRCVPISNHLYFYWYRQILGQKVEFLVSFYNNEISEKSEIFDDQFSVERPDGSNFTLKIRSTKLEDSAMYFCASGSQGPYEQYFGPGTRLTVT.

The rearrangement uses TRBV28 and TRBJ2-7; no reliable D call. With 7 bases removed from V and 4 bases from J, the gap between germline ends came to 14 bases. This CDR3 is built from 13 residues. Per the germline V gene, CDR1 is MDHEN and CDR2 is SYDVKM. Here the CDR3 reads CASMSPLPYEQYF. CDR3 in DNA: TGTGCCAGCATGAGTCCTCTACCATACGAGCAGTACTTC.

The V call is TRBV18, the J call TRBJ2-7; 7 bases fit TRBD1. The CDR3 runs 14 residues. The V gene's germline CDR1 is KGHSH and CDR2 LQKENI. J lost 2 bases, V lost 4 bases, and 5 bases had no gene match. CDR3 nucleotides: TGTGCCAGCTCACGACAGGGTGTCACCTACGAGCAGTACTTC. Residues: CASSRQGVTYEQYF.

This chain connects TRBV27 to TRBJ1-4; D is perhaps TRBD1 (6 bases). V lost 5 bases to trimming and J lost 0 bases, with 13 bases between them. Germline CDR1 MNHEY, CDR2 SMNVEV (reference sequence). The CDR3 covers 16 residues. The CDR3 sequence: CASSEGQPATNEKLFF. The DNA of the CDR3 is TGTGCCAGCAGTGAAGGACAGCCGGCAACTAATGAAAAACTGTTTTTT.

The chain joins TRBV30 to TRBJ1-1; unclear D gene. This CDR3 is built from 11 residues. Germline CDR1 reads GTSNPN; CDR2 reads SVGIG (reference sequence). Trimming left V 5 bases short and J 3 bases short, with 7 bases between. The DNA of the CDR3 is TGTGCCTGGGGGCAGGACACTGAAGCTTTCTTT. Protein sequence: CAWGQDTEAFF.

The genes are TRBV3-1 (or the pseudogene TRBV3-2) and TRBJ2-5; tentative D call: TRBD1 (5 bases). Between the trimmed V and J ends, which lost 4 bases and 0 bases, there was a span of 9 bases. CDR1 and CDR2 (germline): LGHDT, YNNKEL (reference sequence). CDR3 size: 14 residues. The CDR3 bases are TGTGCCAGCAGCCCATTGACAGACCAAGAGACCCAGTACTTC. Its protein product is CASSPLTDQETQYF.

The CDR3 DNA is TGTGCCAGTAGTACGGGACAGAGGAACATTCAGTACTTC. This codes for CASSTGQRNIQYF. This rearrangement joins TRBV19 to TRBJ2-4; TRBD1 agrees at 7 bases. Germline loops: CDR1 LNHDA, CDR2 SQIVND (reference sequence). The CDR3 has 13 amino acids. V trimming: 4 bases; J trimming: 7 bases; junction bases outside the gene matches: 4.

The rearrangement links TRBV7-2 to TRBJ2-3; 13 nucleotides align to TRBD2. This CDR3 is 16 amino acids long. Trimming removed 5 bases from V and 5 bases from J; junction bases left unmatched: 7. Germline CDR1 is SGHTA and CDR2 is FQGNSA. The CDR3 here is CASSDRLAGGRDTQYF. As DNA, the CDR3 is TGTGCCAGCAGCGATCGACTAGCGGGGGGCAGAGATACGCAGTATTTT. The variable domain in full, with the rest retrieved from reference TRBV7-2 and TRBJ2-3, is GAGVSQSPSNKVTEKGKDVELRCDPISGHTALYWYRQSLGQGLEFLIYFQGNSAPDKSGLPSDRFSAERTGGSVSTLTIQRTQQEDSAVYLCASSDRLAGGRDTQYFGPGTRLTVL.

V gene TRBV5-1 combines with J gene TRBJ1-2; no clear D gene. In germline, CDR1 is SGHRS, CDR2 YFSETQ. Trimming removed 4 bases from V and 5 bases from J, with 12 bases in between. This CDR3 has 13 residues. CDR3 sequence: CASSQEDGYGYTF. CDR3 DNA sequence: TGCGCCAGCAGCCAGGAGGACGGATATGGCTACACCTTC. The whole variable domain, filled in from reference TRBV5-1 and TRBJ1-2, reads KAGVTQTPRYLIKTRGQQVTLSCSPISGHRSVSWYQQTPGQGLQFLFEYFSETQRNKGNFPGRFSGRQFSNSRSEMNVSTLELGDSALYLCASSQEDGYGYTFGSGTRLTVV.

This clone has more than one count but fewer than ten. This same CDR3 is encoded by further DNA sequences in the sample. This chain joins TRBV6-5 and TRBJ1-1; tentatively, D is TRBD1 (6 bases). The germline V gene encodes CDR1 MNHEY and CDR2 SVGAGI. Between the trimmed V and J ends, which lost 0 bases and 4 bases, there was a span of 9 bases. CDR3 length equals 14 residues. This CDR3 reads CASSYSRRGTEAFF. For the CDR3, the DNA is TGTGCCAGCAGTTACTCGCGCAGGGGCACTGAAGCTTTCTTT.

V usage is TRBV7-9 and J usage is TRBJ1-2; D is undetermined. The germline CDR1 and CDR2 sequences are SEHNR and FQNEAQ (reference sequence). The CDR3 length is 13 residues. V lost 5 bases and J 8 bases, leaving 15 bases between the germline ends. The CDR3 DNA reads as TGTGCCAGCAGCCAAGACCTCTCGGGAGGCTACACCTTC. Protein sequence: CASSQDLSGGYTF.

The CDR3 DNA reads TGTGCCAGCAGTTACTCGAGGGCAGATACGCAGTATTTT. The encoded protein is CASSYSRADTQYF. The genes are TRBV6-5 and TRBJ2-3; D may be TRBD2 (5 bases). Germline-derived CDR1 and CDR2 are MNHEY and SVGAGI. CDR3 length equals 13 residues. Trimming stripped 0 bases from V and 4 bases from J, with 5 bases between.

V usage is TRBV6-5 and J usage is TRBJ2-1; possibly TRBD2 for D (6 bases). V was cut by 5 bases and J by 10 bases, with 15 bases left in between. CDR1 is MNHEY and CDR2 is SVGAGI in the germline V gene. This CDR3 is 13 amino acids long. The DNA for the CDR3 is TGTGCCAGCAGTCCCGGACGGGACTTGGAGCAGTTCTTC. It encodes CASSPGRDLEQFF.

CDR3 in DNA: TGTGCCGCAGGGGCGACTCTCGAGGGAGAGACCCAGTACTTC. This sequence encodes CAAGATLEGETQYF. This sequence joins TRBV10-3 and TRBJ2-5, with D possibly matching TRBD1 (6 bases). This CDR3 spans 14 amino acids. Germline CDR1 is ENHRY and CDR2 is SYGVKD. V gave up 11 bases and J gave up 4 bases, with 20 bases separating them.

The V call is TRBV2, the J call TRBJ1-4; a weak D match, TRBD1 (6 bases). Trimming removed 8 bases from V and 1 base from J, with 11 bases in between. This CDR3 contains 14 residues. Looked up from germline, CDR1 is SNHLY and CDR2 is FYNNEI. CDR3 sequence: CASHRDQTNEKLFF. In nucleotides, the CDR3 is TGTGCCAGCCACAGGGACCAAACTAATGAAAAACTGTTTTTT.

V is TRBV11-1 and J is TRBJ2-2; 10 bases map to TRBD1. The CDR3 is 16 amino acids. CDR1 is SGHAT, CDR2 FQDESV, per germline (reference sequence). V was pared by 8 bases and J by 6 bases, with 12 bases of the junction left unmatched. The CDR3 coding sequence is TGTGCCAGCCGACGCCGGGGACAGGGGTCGCCCGGGGAGCTGTTTTTT. This sequence encodes CASRRRGQGSPGELFF.

This sequence joins TRBV5-1 and TRBJ2-5, with 7 bases fitting TRBD2. The germline CDR1 and CDR2 sequences are SGHRS and YFSETQ. The CDR3 contains 14 residues. Trimming removed 0 bases from V and 7 bases from J; junction bases left unmatched: 6. This chain's CDR3 is CASSLDSGRGTQYF. CDR3 DNA sequence: TGCGCCAGCAGCTTGGATTCAGGGAGGGGGACCCAGTACTTC.

As to this clone: Within the sample, other DNA sequences also encode this same CDR3. The chain joins TRBV19 to TRBJ2-3, with D possibly matching TRBD1 (5 bases). V lost 2 bases and J 4 bases, leaving 7 bases between the germline ends. The CDR3 has 13 amino acids. Looked up from germline, CDR1 is LNHDA and CDR2 is SQIVND (reference sequence). The CDR3 protein is CASSIQGADTQYF. The CDR3 coding sequence is TGTGCCAGTAGTATACAGGGCGCAGATACGCAGTATTTT.

The V gene is TRBV16, the J gene TRBJ1-2; D remains ambiguous. This CDR3 region has 12 residues. The V gene's germline CDR1 is KGHSY and CDR2 FQNENV. V was trimmed by 2 bases and J by 4 bases, leaving 5 bases between them. CDR3 region: CASSQGVYGYTF. For the CDR3, the DNA is TGTGCCAGCAGCCAAGGAGTCTATGGCTACACCTTC.

The J gene is TRBJ2-3, the V gene TRBV3-1 (or the pseudogene TRBV3-2); D is unclear. Germline values: CDR1 LGHDT, CDR2 YNNKEL (reference sequence). V was trimmed by 4 bases and J by 1 base, leaving 9 bases between them. The CDR3 is 14 amino acids. The CDR3 DNA reads TGTGCCAGCAGCCTTGGGCCTGGCACAGATACGCAGTATTTT. Protein sequence: CASSLGPGTDTQYF.

The chain is built from TRBV3-1 (or the pseudogene TRBV3-2) and TRBJ2-2; 8 bases align to TRBD2. Germline V CDR1 and CDR2: LGHDT, YNNKEL (reference sequence). V gave up 3 bases and J gave up 4 bases; unmatched junction bases: 7. The CDR3 extends over 16 amino acids. CDR3 nucleotides: TGTGCCAGCAGCCACCTTAGCGGGATCGTCACCGGGGAGCTGTTTTTT. Its protein is CASSHLSGIVTGELFF.

On this clone: At one of its ends the junction is not consistent with the germline gene, which may arise from a read error. V gene TRBV30 combines with J gene TRBJ2-4; 9 bases fit TRBD1. Germline CDR1 and CDR2: GTSNPN and SVGIG (reference sequence). The CDR3 consists of 16 residues. The CDR3 is CAWSRGQGIAKSIQYF. The CDR3 bases are TGTGCCTGGAGTAGGGGACAGGGTATAGCCAAAAGCATTCAGTACTTC.

The gene calls are TRBV6-5 and TRBJ1-6, with 7 bases identical to TRBD1. The CDR3 contains 14 residues. CDR1 is MNHEY, CDR2 SVGAGI, per germline. The V segment lost 7 bases and the J segment 4 bases; nucleotides outside the gene matches: 4. The CDR3 region is CASNPGQYNSPLHF. The CDR3 DNA follows: TGTGCCAGCAATCCGGGACAGTATAATTCACCCCTCCACTTT.

The CDR3 region is CASSVVSGGSADTQYF. The CDR3 DNA sequence: TGTGCCAGCAGCGTAGTATCGGGAGGGTCCGCAGATACGCAGTATTTT. The chain uses TRBV9 and TRBJ2-3; the match to TRBD2 covers 8 bases. The V segment lost 0 bases and the J segment 4 bases; nucleotides outside the gene matches: 7. Germline-derived CDR1 and CDR2 are SGDLS and YYNGEE. This CDR3 region has 16 residues. Combining the CDR3 with reference TRBV9 and TRBJ2-3 gives the whole variable domain DSGVTQTPKHLITATGQRVTLRCSPRSGDLSVYWYQQSLDQGLQFLIQYYNGEERAKGNILERFSAQQFPDLHSELNLSSLELGDSALYFCASSVVSGGSADTQYFGPGTRLTVL.

CDR3 DNA: TGTGCCAGTCAAACAGGGGGCAATTCACCCCTCCACTTT. This codes for CASQTGGNSPLHF. The chain employs TRBV2 and TRBJ1-6, with 9 bases fitting TRBD1. The germline V gene has CDR1 SNHLY and CDR2 FYNNEI. This CDR3 is built from 13 residues. V shed 9 bases and J 7 bases; nucleotides not matched to a gene: 4.

This chain links TRBV7-8 with TRBJ1-1, with 7 bases identical to TRBD1. The CDR3 has 15 residues. Germline V gene sequence: CDR1 SGHVS, CDR2 FQNEAQ. V lost 1 base, J lost 5 bases, and 7 bases stayed unmatched. DNA of the CDR3: TGTGCCAGCAGCTTAGGGTCACAGGGGAATACTGAAGCTTTCTTT. Encoded protein: CASSLGSQGNTEAFF. The full variable domain, with the rest looked up from reference TRBV7-8 and TRBJ1-1, is GAGVSQSPRYKVAKRGQDVALRCDPISGHVSLFWYQQALGQGPEFLTYFQNEAQLDKSGLPSDRFFAERPEGSVSTLKIQRTQQEDSAVYLCASSLGSQGNTEAFFGQGTRLTVV.